The 27 T cell receptor beta chains below all came from one sample that was sequenced in a study of cytomegalovirus exposure and HLA in healthy donors (dated by TCRdb to about 2017). Libraries were made using the immunoSEQ multiplex PCR assay. As stored in TCRdb, this immuneACCESS dataset retains in-frame rearrangements with V and J assigned. A fraction of the clones does not appear; measured against another copy, unresolved V genes explain less than half of the discrepancy, and the remainder lacks a known reason. The sample data list more than 95,000 clones, and roughly 88% of these were observed just once. The ten biggest clones cover 4.9% of the sample. Sample: PBMCs. The receptors derive from a man between 18 and 35 years old in good health and CMV-seronegative.

This clone has just one count. The rearrangement uses TRBV10-2 and TRBJ2-5; 10 bases are shared with TRBD2. J gave up 1 base and V 7 bases, and 3 bases lay outside the gene matches. Germline V gene lookup returns CDR1 WSHSY and CDR2 SAAADI. This CDR3 has 14 amino acids. This chain's CDR3 is CASTSGGLQETQYF. CDR3 DNA: TGCGCCAGCACTAGCGGGGGCCTCCAAGAGACCCAGTACTTC.

This clone has only a few counts. The chain joins TRBV6-5 to TRBJ2-7; 8 positions match TRBD2. Germline loops: CDR1 MNHEY, CDR2 SVGAGI. With V trimmed by 5 bases and J by 0 bases, 3 bases remained unmatched. This CDR3 contains 14 residues. CDR3 residues: CASSRGRTSYEQYF. CDR3 coding DNA: TGTGCCAGCAGTCGCGGGAGGACCTCCTACGAGCAGTACTTC.

The rearrangement joins TRBV9 to TRBJ2-3; D remains ambiguous. This CDR3 has 14 amino acids. V lost 0 bases to trimming and J lost 2 bases, with 7 bases between them. Germline CDR1 reads SGDLS; CDR2 reads YYNGEE. CDR3 sequence: CASSVAGNTDTQYF. Written as DNA, the CDR3 is TGTGCCAGCAGCGTAGCGGGTAACACAGATACGCAGTATTTT.

The V gene is TRBV18, the J gene TRBJ1-5, with a possible D match to TRBD1 (6 bases). V gave up 2 bases and J gave up 1 base, with 6 bases separating them. This CDR3 is built from 14 residues. Germline CDR1 is KGHSH and CDR2 is LQKENI. This CDR3 reads CASSPGGSNQPQHF. CDR3 sequence (DNA): TGTGCCAGCTCACCAGGGGGCAGCAATCAGCCCCAGCATTTT.

V gene TRBV6-1 combines with J gene TRBJ2-1; 9 bases are a match to TRBD2. V shed 6 bases, J shed 6 bases, and the junction held 0 bases outside the gene matches. The length of the CDR3 is 12 residues. CDR1 is MNHNS and CDR2 is SASEGT in the germline V gene. The CDR3 loop reads CASRLAGNEQFF. The DNA for the CDR3 is TGTGCCAGCAGACTAGCGGGCAATGAGCAGTTCTTC.

This rearrangement joins TRBV15 to TRBJ1-1; D is ambiguous. V dropped 4 bases and J dropped 1 base, with 10 bases sitting between them. The CDR3 is made up of 14 amino acids. The germline CDR1 and CDR2 sequences are LNHNV and YYDKDF (reference sequence). In DNA form, the CDR3 reads TGTGCCACCAGCAAAAACAGCCAGAACACTGAAGCTTTCTTT. It is translated as CATSKNSQNTEAFF.

This clone was detected a few times. This CDR3 is CACSGGGTGEKLFF. As DNA, the CDR3 is TGTGCCTGCTCCGGGGGCGGGACAGGTGAAAAACTGTTTTTT. The chain links TRBV6-1 to TRBJ1-4; 8 positions match TRBD1. The CDR3 sequence is 14 residues long. CDR1 and CDR2 (germline): MNHNS, SASEGT. Trimming took 11 bases from V and 7 from J; bases not matched to a gene: 12.

The chain uses TRBV11-2 and TRBJ2-1; perhaps TRBD2 as D (6 bases). The CDR3 totals 14 residues. V was trimmed by 1 base and J by 6 bases, leaving 10 bases between them. Germline V lookup: CDR1 SGHAT, CDR2 FQNNGV. This chain's CDR3 is CASSLGASVNEQFF. The CDR3 coding sequence is TGTGCCAGCAGCTTAGGAGCTAGCGTCAATGAGCAGTTCTTC.

This chain uses TRBV5-4 with TRBJ2-1; D is possibly TRBD2 (7 bases). Germline V gene sequence: CDR1 SGHNT, CDR2 YYREEE (reference sequence). Trimming left V 0 bases short and J 2 bases short, with 12 bases between. The CDR3 consists of 16 residues. Here the CDR3 DNA reads TGTGCCAGCAGCTTGGCCGCGGGGGCTACCTACAATGAGCAGTTCTTC. It codes for CASSLAAGATYNEQFF.

Comment on this clone: Other DNA sequences in the sample encode the same CDR3. This sequence joins TRBV18 and TRBJ1-1, with a weak D call TRBD1 (6 bases). The CDR3 sequence is 13 residues long. The ends were cut back, 4 bases at V and 3 bases at J, with 9 bases in the middle. Germline V gene sequence: CDR1 KGHSH, CDR2 LQKENI. The CDR3 DNA is TGTGCCAGCTCACAACAGGGCGACACTGAAGCTTTCTTT. Translation gives CASSQQGDTEAFF.

This clone was counted once. This chain connects TRBV2 to TRBJ2-3, with TRBD2 as a possible D gene (6 bases). This CDR3 has 14 amino acids. CDR1 SNHLY and CDR2 FYNNEI come from the germline V gene. Trimming stripped 3 bases from V and 3 bases from J, with 10 bases between. The CDR3 sequence is CASSERTTTDTQYF. The CDR3 DNA reads TGTGCCAGCAGTGAGAGGACTACTACAGATACGCAGTATTTT.

The CDR3: CASSESALSTDTQYF. CDR3 bases: TGCGCCAGCAGTGAGTCAGCCCTCAGCACAGATACGCAGTATTTT. The chain couples TRBV10-1 to TRBJ2-3, with no clear D. V lost 0 bases and J 0 bases, leaving 7 bases between the germline ends. CDR1 and CDR2 (germline): WNHNN, SYGVQD (reference sequence). The CDR3 runs 15 residues.

As regards this clone: The junction departs from germline at one end; a sequencing error may be responsible. The chain is built from TRBV7-7 and TRBJ2-3, with D possibly being TRBD2 (6 bases). CDR1 and CDR2 from the germline V gene are SSHAT and FNYEAQ (reference sequence). The CDR3 is made up of 13 amino acids. CDR3 in amino acids: CASSLVPGGTQYF. The CDR3 DNA sequence: TGTGCTAGCAGCTTAGTTCCCGGGGGTACGCAGTATTTT.

This chain joins TRBV10-3 and TRBJ2-5; TRBD2 matches 12 bases. This CDR3 has 17 residues. The V and J ends lost 3 bases and 5 bases, in that order; junction bases with no gene match: 10. Germline-derived CDR1 and CDR2 are ENHRY and SYGVKD. The CDR3 loop reads CAISDRLAGGPTETQYF. CDR3 DNA sequence: TGTGCCATCAGTGACAGGCTAGCGGGGGGGCCTACCGAGACCCAGTACTTC.

The V and J genes are TRBV19 and TRBJ2-1; tentatively, D is TRBD2 (6 bases). Germline-derived CDR1 and CDR2 are LNHDA and SQIVND (reference sequence). V dropped 6 bases and J dropped 0 bases, with 15 bases sitting between them. The CDR3 sequence is 16 residues long. This CDR3 is CASRGSAGSSYNEQFF. In DNA, the CDR3 is TGTGCCAGTAGAGGGAGCGCGGGGAGCTCCTACAATGAGCAGTTCTTC.

The CDR3 here is CASSEPRTGLGYGYTF. Written as DNA, the CDR3 is TGTGCCAGCAGTGAGCCGCGGACAGGGCTCGGCTATGGCTACACCTTC. The V call is TRBV6-1, the J call TRBJ1-2; 8 positions match TRBD1. The trim removed 3 bases at V and 4 bases at J, leaving 10 bases unmatched. The CDR3 extends over 16 amino acids. Germline assignment: CDR1 MNHNS and CDR2 SASEGT.

V is TRBV30 and J is TRBJ1-3; a possible D gene is TRBD1 (6 bases). Per germline, CDR1 GTSNPN and CDR2 SVGIG (reference sequence). The CDR3 consists of 15 residues. Deletions cut 5 bases from V and 0 bases from J, with 14 bases between. CDR3 loop: CAWDETGTSGNTIYF. Here the CDR3 DNA reads TGTGCCTGGGATGAGACAGGCACCTCTGGAAACACCATATATTTT.

The rearrangement links TRBV11-3 to TRBJ2-1; the D gene is possibly TRBD1 (6 bases). This CDR3 is 13 amino acids long. The germline V gene encodes CDR1 SGHNT and CDR2 YENEEA. Trimming removed 4 bases at V and 6 bases at J, with 10 bases between. The CDR3 DNA sequence: TGTGCCAGCAGCTACGACAGGAGCAATGAGCAGTTCTTC. The encoded protein is CASSYDRSNEQFF.

The rearrangement uses TRBV2 and TRBJ2-7, with D possibly TRBD1 on 5 matching bases. The germline gives CDR1 SNHLY, CDR2 FYNNEI. Trimming cost V 3 bases and J 3 bases, with 21 bases left between them. The length of the CDR3 is 17 residues. Here the CDR3 reads CASSDEAQGINDYEQYF. CDR3 coding DNA: TGTGCCAGCAGTGATGAGGCGCAGGGAATTAACGACTACGAGCAGTACTTC. Variable domain in full (rest from reference TRBV2 and TRBJ2-7): EPEVTQTPSHQVTQMGQEVILRCVPISNHLYFYWYRQILGQKVEFLVSFYNNEISEKSEIFDDQFSVERPDGSNFTLKIRSTKLEDSAMYFCASSDEAQGINDYEQYFGPGTRLTVT.

The J gene is TRBJ2-2, the V gene TRBV5-1, with 10 bases that match TRBD2. This CDR3 comprises 14 residues. V lost 4 bases to trimming and J lost 8 bases; unmatched junction nucleotides: 5. Per the germline V gene, CDR1 is SGHRS and CDR2 is YFSETQ. The CDR3 DNA is TGCGCCAGCAGCCGGACTAGCGGAAGAGGGGAGCTGTTTTTT. Protein product: CASSRTSGRGELFF. Combining the CDR3 with reference TRBV5-1 and TRBJ2-2 gives the whole variable domain KAGVTQTPRYLIKTRGQQVTLSCSPISGHRSVSWYQQTPGQGLQFLFEYFSETQRNKGNFPGRFSGRQFSNSRSEMNVSTLELGDSALYLCASSRTSGRGELFFGEGSRLTVL.

The rearrangement links TRBV14 to TRBJ1-3, with 9 positions matching TRBD1. CDR3 size: 16 residues. CDR1 is SGHDN, CDR2 FVKESK, per germline. V shed 5 bases and J 4 bases; nucleotides not matched to a gene: 9. The CDR3 sequence is CASSDGQGLRGNTIYF. The CDR3 DNA sequence: TGTGCCAGCAGCGACGGACAGGGGCTAAGGGGAAACACCATATATTTT.

The genes are TRBV6-1 and TRBJ2-7; 7 bases match TRBD2. Germline lookup yields CDR1 MNHNS and CDR2 SASEGT. The trim removed 6 bases at V and 7 bases at J, leaving 15 bases unmatched. The CDR3 sequence is 15 residues long. In nucleotides, the CDR3 is TGTGCCAGCAGGCCTGGACCGGGACTACAATCGGAGCAGTACTTC. Protein sequence: CASRPGPGLQSEQYF.

The rearrangement uses TRBV5-1 and TRBJ2-2; TRBD2 might be the D (6 bases). The germline V and J ends were trimmed by 5 bases and 0 bases, with 14 bases remaining between them. Looked up from germline, CDR1 is SGHRS and CDR2 is YFSETQ. The CDR3 has 16 amino acids. The CDR3 here is CASRPPGTPNTGELFF. Here the CDR3 DNA reads TGCGCCAGCAGGCCCCCAGGGACTCCGAACACCGGGGAGCTGTTTTTT.

This clone was counted only a few times. V usage is TRBV29-1 and J usage is TRBJ1-1; tentatively, D is TRBD1 (6 bases). Germline CDR1 SQVTM, CDR2 ANQGSEA. The CDR3 is 12 residues long. Trimming left V 6 bases short and J 7 bases short, with 15 bases between. In DNA, the CDR3 is TGCAGCGTCGCAGGGGCGATGATTGAAGCTTTCTTT. The encoded protein is CSVAGAMIEAFF.

V gene TRBV5-6 combines with J gene TRBJ1-2; D is unclear. Germline V gene sequence: CDR1 SGHDT, CDR2 YYEEEE. The V gene lost 4 bases and the J gene lost 3 bases, with 16 bases spanning the gap. The CDR3 runs 15 residues. The CDR3 DNA sequence: TGTGCCAGCAGCCCCGGCCTCGGGGAGGACTATGGCTACACCTTC. Protein: CASSPGLGEDYGYTF.

This clone was picked up one time. V and J are TRBV6-1 and TRBJ1-5, with TRBD1 as a possible D gene (5 bases). The V and J ends lost 6 bases and 6 bases respectively, with 9 bases between them. The V gene's germline CDR1 is MNHNS and CDR2 SASEGT. The length of the CDR3 is 12 residues. CDR3 DNA sequence: TGTGCCAGCAGAGGGGTCGGTCAGCCCCAGCATTTT. This translates into CASRGVGQPQHF.

V usage is TRBV30 and J usage is TRBJ1-1; 7 positions agree with TRBD1. CDR1 and CDR2 from the germline V gene are GTSNPN and SVGIG (reference sequence). The junction had 3 bases not matched to a gene; V was cut back by 4 bases and J by 1 base. The CDR3 loop spans 13 amino acids. CDR3 in DNA: TGTGCCTGGACACGACAGGGGAACACTGAAGCTTTCTTT. Its protein is CAWTRQGNTEAFF.